This T cell receptor (beta chain) was profiled in a study of cytomegalovirus exposure and HLA in healthy donors. Findings and limits, study-wide: The authors listed approximately 160 TCR beta chains as cytomegalovirus-associated. Several of the most significant clusters appeared, in a later analysis, to be linked to common viral pathogens. An analysis done earlier found most TCR beta V segments productive about 87% or about 30% of the time.

A note on this clone: Its specificity is unknown.

Primers for the PCR totalled 60 Vbeta and 13 Jbeta. Method: immunoSEQ multiplex PCR; TCRdb's copy keeps in-frame clones and lacks some. The profile shows around 110,000 clones, around 74% of them singletons. Despite likely unrecorded immune exposures, the donors were nominally healthy at the time of sampling. The TCR originated in a woman between 18 and 29 years old in good health and CMV-seronegative. The sequenced material came from PBMCs.

The CDR3 DNA is TGCGCCAGCAGCTTGAGGACAGGGGGGAAATACAATGAGCAGTTCTTC. Translating gives CASSLRTGGKYNEQFF. The rearrangement uses TRBV5-1 and TRBJ2-1; 10 positions agree with TRBD1. CDR3 size: 16 residues. The V gene end was trimmed by 1 base and the J gene end by 4 bases; junction bases not matched to a gene: 5. Germline assignment: CDR1 SGHRS and CDR2 YFSETQ. Based on the CDR3 plus reference TRBV5-1 and TRBJ2-1, the full variable domain is KAGVTQTPRYLIKTRGQQVTLSCSPISGHRSVSWYQQTPGQGLQFLFEYFSETQRNKGNFPGRFSGRQFSNSRSEMNVSTLELGDSALYLCASSLRTGGKYNEQFFGPGTRLTVL.